This T cell receptor beta chain is drawn from a study of blood T cells in healthy people across ages. The study, taken as a whole, reports: Any conclusive comparison of naive versus antigen-experienced cells was prevented by using unsorted PBMCs. It was held that the diversity estimates obtained from one million T cells were underestimates.

V was cut by 5 bases and J by 4 bases, with 12 bases left in between. The CDR3 totals 14 residues. The germline CDR1 and CDR2 sequences are LNHNV and YYDKDF (reference sequence). This clonotype came up a few times. Antigen: not known. Next came a second PCR, run for about 7 to 12 cycles, which used a sample-barcoded 5' primer along with a J-beta primer mix. TCRdb independently ran MiXCR on the 5' RACE reads; one entry per CDR3 protein. The data hold about 630,000 distinct CDR3 sequences, with roughly 21% observed a single time. The receptor's source is a man aged 70-80 years in good health. The chain recombines TRBV15 with TRBJ1-5; the D is unclear. Sequenced material: blood. DNA of the CDR3: TGTGCCACCAGCCCAGACACCAAGAATCAGCCCCAGCATTTT. Translation: CATSPDTKNQPQHF.